Given below is one TCR beta chain in context. This entry is derived from a study of blood T cell repertoires in COVID-19. The wider study: Samples of COVID-19 (acute and convalescent) were obtained from the United States, Italy and Spain.

Participants spanned ages roughly 18 to 90 years and resided in about two dozen US areas. Cohorts were assigned according to the clinical history that participants reported. A COVID-19 case was met by exposed participants within 2 weeks before study entry. The data were produced by immunoSEQ multiplex PCR, yet TCRdb's version contains in-frame clones alone and is incomplete. Of 220,000 or so clones listed, 70% to 90% were seen once; the top ten hold approximately 0.9%. Germline lookup yields CDR1 SEHNR and CDR2 FQNEAQ (reference sequence). V lost 3 bases and J lost 10; bases outside the gene matches: 7. The CDR3 length is 13 residues.

The sequence was obtained from a man aged 50 or older who had been exposed to COVID-19. The chain couples TRBV7-9 to TRBJ2-3; 7 bases line up with TRBD1. The sample taken for sequencing was PBMCs or T cells enriched from blood (not recorded which). CDR3 DNA: TGTGCCAGCAGCTTCGAGGGGGCCAGTTCGCAGTATTTT. Translating it yields CASSFEGASSQYF.